This T cell receptor (beta chain) was captured by sequencing in a study of cytomegalovirus exposure and HLA in healthy donors. The primer mix had 60 Vbeta and 13 Jbeta primers. As handled by the study authors: Counted up in a later analysis, unique TCR beta chains came to 65 million to 100 million, with around 12 million shared. This table comes from immunoSEQ multiplex PCR, and its TCRdb copy is limited to in-frame clones, with some not included. V, J and clone size derive from that table, while D and trimming were established from the DNA sequence. The sample shows about 160,000 clones, around 86% of them seen only once. The CDR3 totals 12 residues. In germline, CDR1 is SGHRS, CDR2 YFSETQ. Trimming left V 4 bases short and J 2 bases short, with 5 bases between.

This sequence was found in a girl aged 2 to 9 in good health and CMV-seropositive. Sequencing used PBMCs. The genes are TRBV5-1 and TRBJ2-3; D gene ambiguous. CDR3 DNA: TGCGCCAGCAGCAAGCACACAGATACGCAGTATTTT. Encoded protein: CASSKHTDTQYF.